The clone carrying this TCR beta chain was seen a few times. What it binds is not known. All gene names here are mouse names. The CDR3 end falls 3 residues outside the read, so it is completed with the germline J gene. Unmatched junction bases numbered 4, after V lost 1 base and J lost 0 bases. From germline, CDR1 is FNHDT and CDR2 SITEND (reference sequence). This CDR3 spans 17 amino acids. These data come from a study of CD8+ T cells in alopecia areata. Study summary: The authors grafted skin from roughly 6-12-month-old C3H/HeJ donors with spontaneous alopecia onto approximately 6-11-week-old female C3H/HeJ mice.

It was with CD4, CD8alpha, NKG2D, NKG2ACE and other markers that pooled cutaneous lymph node cells were sorted. Study-wide results and caveats: Sharing of TCR sequences between patients (possibly for HLA-related reasons) was less clear than in mice. Lesional tissue from the scalp (especially in alopecia totalis/universalis) showed higher clonality than normal scalp.

Following RNA extraction, reverse transcription yielded cDNA that acted as the sequencing template. The table came from immunoSEQ multiplex PCR; TCRdb's copy has only in-frame clones and leaves some out. The sample was found to contain over 250,000 clones, and every one recurs. Sequencing was carried out using CD4+ T cells sorted from a lymph node. This sequence was found in a C3H/HeJ mouse with alopecia areata. The MHC haplotype of the strain is H2-k. The chain uses TRBV19 and TRBJ1-6, with 7 nucleotides matching TRBD1. TRBJ1-6 belongs to the ORF category, with a function that is uncertain. The CDR3 bases that were read are TGTGCCAGCAGTATAATTCAGGGGGATTCCTATAATTCGCCC. Translated: CASSIIQGDSYNSP. The whole CDR3 sequence reads CASSIIQGDSYNSPLYF.